The 28 T cell receptor beta chains in this list originate from one sample, sequenced in a study of T cells in Graves' hyperthyroidism and ophthalmopathy. Amplification targeted TCR beta CDR3 regions from RNA transcripts. First-round RT-PCR of the TCR CDR3 relied on the HTBI primer set. From the multiplex PCR reads, TCRdb called clonotypes with MiXCR, one entry per CDR3 protein. This sample has hundreds of thousands of distinct CDR3 sequences, with roughly 13% found just once. Material for sequencing was blood. The receptor set was obtained from a woman between 18 and 30 years old with Graves' hyperthyroidism.

This clonotype was counted a few times. V usage is TRBV30 and J usage is TRBJ2-2, with a weak D call TRBD2 (7 bases). The V end lost 0 bases, the J end lost 7 bases, and 12 bases lay between the germline ends. The CDR3 is 14 amino acids. The germline gives CDR1 GTSNPN, CDR2 SVGIG (reference sequence). CDR3 coding DNA: TGTGCCTGGAGTGTACGGGGGGCGGGCGGGGAGCTGTTTTTT. Amino acids: CAWSVRGAGGELFF.

In its sample, this clonotype was seen many times. This chain connects TRBV29-1 to TRBJ1-1, with TRBD1 as a possible D gene (5 bases). Trimming removed 7 bases at V and 1 base at J, with 10 bases between. Germline loops: CDR1 SQVTM, CDR2 ANQGSEA. The CDR3 is made up of 12 amino acids. The CDR3 sequence: CSAFTGNTEAFF. The CDR3 nucleotides are TGCAGCGCGTTCACAGGGAACACTGAAGCTTTCTTT.

This clonotype was detected ten times or more. CDR3 amino acids: CASSLGDSHQPQHF. In DNA, the CDR3 is TGTGCCAGCAGTTTAGGGGACAGCCATCAGCCCCAGCATTTT. The V and J genes are TRBV2 and TRBJ1-5; 7 bases are shared with TRBD1. After removal of 5 bases from V and 5 bases from J, the junction contained 6 bases not matched to a gene. The CDR3 contains 14 residues. CDR1 and CDR2 from the germline V gene are SNHLY and FYNNEI.

The rearrangement joins TRBV7-2 to TRBJ2-7, with unresolved D. This CDR3 has 15 residues. Trimming stripped 0 bases from V and 3 bases from J, with 12 bases between. The germline V gene has CDR1 SGHTA and CDR2 FQGNSA. The CDR3 sequence is CASSLAPGGYYEQYF. CDR3 sequence (DNA): TGTGCCAGCAGCTTAGCGCCCGGCGGCTACTACGAGCAGTACTTC.

CDR3 DNA: TGTGCCAGTAGTAGCGGGCGGACAGGGGATCGGGACGAGCAGTACTTC. It specifies CASSSGRTGDRDEQYF. The chain links TRBV19 to TRBJ2-7; 9 bases align to TRBD1. The CDR3 is made up of 16 amino acids. From germline, CDR1 is LNHDA and CDR2 SQIVND (reference sequence). The ends lost 4 bases at V and 5 bases at J; junction bases unmatched: 12.

The chain joins TRBV5-1 to TRBJ2-1, with D unresolved. The germline V gene has CDR1 SGHRS and CDR2 YFSETQ. The V gene lost 9 bases and the J gene lost 1 base, with 11 bases spanning the gap. The CDR3 covers 13 residues. Written as DNA, the CDR3 is TGCGCCACCGCGGACGGATCCTACAATGAGCAGTTCTTC. This encodes CATADGSYNEQFF.

The CDR3 DNA reads as TGTGCCAGCCACCCGACGGGACGGAGTGAAGAAAAACTGTTTTTT. Its protein product is CASHPTGRSEEKLFF. The rearrangement joins TRBV6-1 to TRBJ1-4, with D perhaps TRBD1 (5 bases). CDR1 MNHNS and CDR2 SASEGT come from the germline V gene. This CDR3 has 15 residues. Trimming shortened V by 8 bases and J by 8 bases, and 21 bases separated the two germline ends.

The chain is built from TRBV2 and TRBJ1-2, with TRBD1 matching 7 bases. With V trimmed by 6 bases and J by 4 bases, 11 bases remained unmatched. The germline CDR1 and CDR2 sequences are SNHLY and FYNNEI. CDR3 length equals 15 residues. CDR3 amino acids: CASRTTGDSGYGYTF. The CDR3 DNA sequence: TGTGCCAGCAGAACAACAGGGGATTCGGGCTATGGCTACACCTTC.

This clonotype was observed many times. The V and J genes are TRBV10-3 and TRBJ2-1; D is perhaps TRBD1 (5 bases). CDR1 is ENHRY, CDR2 SYGVKD, per germline. The CDR3 runs 16 residues. The V end lost 3 bases, the J end lost 4 bases, and 16 bases lay between the germline ends. This chain's CDR3 is CAISEFREIRYNEQFF. CDR3 bases: TGTGCCATCAGTGAATTCAGGGAAATCAGGTACAATGAGCAGTTCTTC.

The chain couples TRBV5-6 to TRBJ2-4; D is uncertain. The CDR3 length is 14 residues. V lost 2 bases to trimming and J lost 3 bases, with 9 bases between them. The germline CDR1 and CDR2 sequences are SGHDT and YYEEEE. CDR3 sequence reads: CASSFGPIKNIQYF. In DNA, the CDR3 is TGTGCCAGCAGCTTCGGTCCAATCAAAAACATTCAGTACTTC.

This clonotype came up many times. V is TRBV29-1 and J is TRBJ1-4; 10 bases are shared with TRBD1. The ends lost 6 bases at V and 3 bases at J; junction bases unmatched: 7. This CDR3 is built from 15 residues. Germline lookup yields CDR1 SQVTM and CDR2 ANQGSEA. The CDR3 DNA is TGCAGCGTCGGGGACAGGGGTAGGGCTAATGAAAAACTGTTTTTT. Translated: CSVGDRGRANEKLFF. The full variable domain, in which reference TRBV29-1 and TRBJ1-4 provide the parts outside the CDR3, is SAVISQKPSRDICQRGTSLTIQCQVDSQVTMMFWYRQQPGQSLTLIATANQGSEATYESGFVIDKFPISRPNLTFSTLTVSNMSPEDSSIYLCSVGDRGRANEKLFFGSGTQLSVL.

This clonotype was recorded at least ten times. The chain carries TRBV6-1 and TRBJ1-4; tentatively, D is TRBD1 (5 bases). Looked up from germline, CDR1 is MNHNS and CDR2 is SASEGT. The CDR3 sequence is 14 residues long. Trimming took off 4 bases at V and 8 bases at J, with 14 bases between the two ends. CDR3 protein: CASSVGGVYEKLFF. The CDR3 region has the DNA TGTGCCAGCAGTGTGGGAGGGGTCTACGAAAAACTGTTTTTT.

This clonotype has only a few counts. The V and J genes are TRBV19 and TRBJ1-3; D unclear. Trimming stripped 3 bases from V and 4 bases from J, with 7 bases between. The CDR3 consists of 13 residues. Germline V gene lookup returns CDR1 LNHDA and CDR2 SQIVND (reference sequence). Here the CDR3 reads CASSMSPGNTIYF. In DNA form, the CDR3 reads TGTGCCAGTAGTATGAGCCCGGGAAACACCATATATTTT.

This clonotype was counted at least ten times. This sequence joins TRBV6-1 and TRBJ1-2, with unresolved D. V was pared by 8 bases and J by 9 bases, with 25 bases between. Germline-derived CDR1 and CDR2 are MNHNS and SASEGT. CDR3 length equals 15 residues. DNA of the CDR3: TGTGCCAGCCGGGCGAATAGAGAGGGAAAAGGTAGCTACACCTTC. This translates into CASRANREGKGSYTF.

This clonotype was counted a few times. The chain couples TRBV10-3 to TRBJ1-6; D is uncertain. This CDR3 region has 13 residues. Looked up from germline, CDR1 is ENHRY and CDR2 is SYGVKD. Trimming cost V 2 bases and J 14 bases, with 13 bases left between them. The DNA for the CDR3 is TGTGCCATCAGTGAGAGGACGAGTGAGGCCCTCCACTTT. Protein sequence: CAISERTSEALHF.

Only a few counts were recorded for this clonotype. CDR3 amino acids: CATQQGIGTEAFF. The DNA for the CDR3 is TGTGCCACCCAACAGGGGATCGGCACTGAAGCTTTCTTT. V is TRBV15 and J is TRBJ1-1, with 7 bases that match TRBD1. The junction had 7 bases not matched to a gene; V was cut back by 8 bases and J by 4 bases. The CDR3 covers 13 residues. The V gene's germline CDR1 is LNHNV and CDR2 YYDKDF (reference sequence).

This clonotype was recorded many times. The chain couples TRBV18 to TRBJ2-5; D remains unclear. Trimming took off 4 bases at V and 1 base at J, with 13 bases between the two ends. CDR1 and CDR2 (germline): KGHSH, LQKENI. The CDR3 has 15 residues. The CDR3 protein is CASSRLPIAQETQYF. As DNA, the CDR3 is TGTGCCAGCTCACGACTCCCGATAGCCCAAGAGACCCAGTACTTC.

To note about this clonotype: The germline gene is not matched at one end of the junction; a read error may be the cause. The V call is TRBV3-1, the J call TRBJ1-5; possible D gene TRBD1, 5 bases. The CDR3 spans 15 residues. Germline V gene data show CDR1 as LGHDT and CDR2 as YNNKEL (reference sequence). CDR3 in DNA: TGCGCCAGCAGCCAATTGGGGGGTAGCAATCAGCCCCAGCATTTT. Residues: CASSQLGGSNQPQHF. The full variable domain, its missing parts supplied by reference TRBV3-1 and TRBJ1-5, is DTAVSQTPKYLVTQMGNDKSIKCEQNLGHDTMYWYKQDSKKFLKIMFSYNNKELIINETVPNRFSPKSPDKAHLNLHINSLELGDSAVYFCASSQLGGSNQPQHFGDGTRLSIL.

This clonotype was seen ten or more times. The V and J genes are TRBV6-1 and TRBJ2-7; TRBD2 might be the D (5 bases). Germline loops: CDR1 MNHNS, CDR2 SASEGT. Trimming took off 1 base at V and 9 bases at J, with 10 bases between the two ends. The CDR3 has 12 residues. The DNA for the CDR3 is TGTGCCAGCAGTGAAGTACGGGGATCGCAGTACTTC. It is translated as CASSEVRGSQYF.

Ten or more counts support this clonotype. The CDR3 region is CSARAETGYEQYF. CDR3 coding DNA: TGCAGTGCTAGAGCCGAGACAGGGTACGAGCAGTACTTC. The V call is TRBV20-1, the J call TRBJ2-7, with 7 positions matching TRBD1. Unmatched junction bases numbered 4, after V lost 1 base and J lost 4 bases. The CDR3 loop spans 13 amino acids. CDR1 is DFQATT and CDR2 is SNEGSKA in the germline V gene (reference sequence).

This clonotype turned up a few times. The chain is built from TRBV12-3 or TRBV12-4 and TRBJ1-5; weak D call: TRBD1 (5 bases). V dropped 1 base and J dropped 4 bases, with 17 bases sitting between them. This CDR3 comprises 17 residues. CDR3 in amino acids: CASSLGGGFQKNQPQHF. The CDR3 DNA reads as TGTGCCAGCAGTTTAGGGGGGGGGTTTCAGAAAAATCAGCCCCAGCATTTT.

Ten or more counts support this clonotype. The chain has TRBV6-1 and TRBJ1-1, with 8 bases fitting TRBD1. In germline, CDR1 is MNHNS, CDR2 SASEGT. V lost 6 bases, J lost 5 bases, and 5 bases stayed unmatched. The CDR3 length is 13 residues. CDR3: CASRRQGMTEAFF. The CDR3 DNA sequence: TGTGCCAGCAGGCGACAGGGGATGACTGAAGCTTTCTTT.

At least ten counts were recorded for this clonotype. The CDR3 DNA reads as TGTGCCACCAGCACCTTCGCGGGGACAGCGAATAATGAAAAACTGTTTTTT. Its protein is CATSTFAGTANNEKLFF. The rearrangement joins TRBV15 to TRBJ1-4; 7 nucleotides align to TRBD1. The V gene's germline CDR1 is LNHNV and CDR2 YYDKDF (reference sequence). The J segment lost 4 bases and the V segment lost 4 bases, leaving 12 bases of the junction unmatched. This CDR3 is 17 amino acids long.

This clonotype showed up many times. This chain joins TRBV5-1 and TRBJ2-5; 8 bases align to TRBD1. The trim removed 4 bases at V and 4 bases at J, leaving 6 bases unmatched. The length of the CDR3 is 14 residues. Germline V gene data show CDR1 as SGHRS and CDR2 as YFSETQ. The CDR3 region is CASSPGTGRETQYF. The CDR3 region has the DNA TGCGCCAGCAGCCCTGGGACAGGTCGAGAGACCCAGTACTTC. Complete variable domain (other parts from reference TRBV5-1 and TRBJ2-5): KAGVTQTPRYLIKTRGQQVTLSCSPISGHRSVSWYQQTPGQGLQFLFEYFSETQRNKGNFPGRFSGRQFSNSRSEMNVSTLELGDSALYLCASSPGTGRETQYFGPGTRLLVL.

This clonotype was counted many times. CDR3 DNA sequence: TGTGCCAGCAGCGCGGGGACTAGCGGCCACCAAGAGACCCAGTACTTC. This gives the protein CASSAGTSGHQETQYF. V usage is TRBV7-2 and J usage is TRBJ2-5; TRBD2 aligns across 11 bases. The V gene end was trimmed by 5 bases and the J gene end by 0 bases; junction bases not matched to a gene: 5. Germline CDR1 SGHTA, CDR2 FQGNSA. The CDR3 covers 16 residues.

Ten or more counts support this clonotype. V and J are TRBV20-1 and TRBJ1-5, with D possibly being TRBD1 (5 bases). Germline CDR1 reads DFQATT; CDR2 reads SNEGSKA (reference sequence). V lost 4 bases, J lost 1 base, and 5 bases lay in between. The CDR3 covers 12 residues. The CDR3 bases are TGCAGTGCTAAGGGGAGCAATCAGCCCCAGCATTTT. Protein sequence: CSAKGSNQPQHF.

This clonotype came up many times. The chain combines TRBV3-1 with TRBJ2-7, with 9 nucleotides matching TRBD1. Germline trimming cut 3 bases from V and 3 bases from J; bases unmatched to any gene: 6. CDR3 size: 15 residues. CDR1 is LGHDT and CDR2 is YNNKEL in the germline V gene (reference sequence). The CDR3 region is CASSHWGQGGYEQYF. The CDR3 DNA is TGTGCCAGCAGCCACTGGGGACAGGGAGGCTACGAGCAGTACTTC.

This clonotype was observed many times. V usage is TRBV28 and J usage is TRBJ1-4, with no clear D. The V gene's germline CDR1 is MDHEN and CDR2 SYDVKM. This CDR3 comprises 15 residues. V was trimmed by 5 bases and J by 5 bases, leaving 15 bases between them. The CDR3, as DNA: TGTGCCAGCAGTCCACGGACTAGCTTCAATGAAAAACTGTTTTTT. This encodes CASSPRTSFNEKLFF. Drawing the rest from reference TRBV28 and TRBJ1-4, the complete variable domain is DVKVTQSSRYLVKRTGEKVFLECVQDMDHENMFWYRQDPGLGLRLIYFSYDVKMKEKGDIPEGYSVSREKKERFSLILESASTNQTSMYLCASSPRTSFNEKLFFGSGTQLSVL.